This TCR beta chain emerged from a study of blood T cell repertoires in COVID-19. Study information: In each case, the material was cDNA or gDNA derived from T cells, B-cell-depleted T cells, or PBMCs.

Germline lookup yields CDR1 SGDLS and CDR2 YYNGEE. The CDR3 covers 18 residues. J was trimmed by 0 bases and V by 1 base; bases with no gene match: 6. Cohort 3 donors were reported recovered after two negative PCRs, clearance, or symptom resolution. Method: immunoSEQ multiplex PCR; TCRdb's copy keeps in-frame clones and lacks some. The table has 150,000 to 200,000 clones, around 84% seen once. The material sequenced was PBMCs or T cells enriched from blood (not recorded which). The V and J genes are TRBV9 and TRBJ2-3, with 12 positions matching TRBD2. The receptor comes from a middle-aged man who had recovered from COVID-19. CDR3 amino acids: CASSVRTSGVFSTDTQYF. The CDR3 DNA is TGTGCCAGCAGCGTACGGACTAGCGGGGTTTTTAGCACAGATACGCAGTATTTT.